The 25 T cell receptor beta chains in this list originate from one sample, sequenced in a study of metastatic and nonmetastatic thyroid tumors. TCRdb reassembled clones from the PCR reads with MiXCR. The sample consists of 10,000 to 15,000 clones, around a quarter of them appearing once. No patient received treatment before thyroid surgery. The sequencing sample was made of tumor tissue. The receptors were gathered from a female donor with papillary thyroid cancer or a benign thyroid nodule (not recorded which). Some clones in this sample may be carry-over from other donors' samples.

This clone was counted ten times or more. The chain uses TRBV28 and TRBJ2-1; 8 bases are a match to TRBD1. With 7 bases clipped from V and 9 bases from J, the junction kept 5 bases outside the gene matches. This CDR3 spans 12 amino acids. Germline CDR1 is MDHEN and CDR2 is SYDVKM. CDR3 coding DNA: TGTGCCAGCAACAGGGGGAAGGGTGAGCAGTTCTTC. Protein product: CASNRGKGEQFF. Drawing the rest from reference TRBV28 and TRBJ2-1, the complete variable domain is DVKVTQSSRYLVKRTGEKVFLECVQDMDHENMFWYRQDPGLGLRLIYFSYDVKMKEKGDIPEGYSVSREKKERFSLILESASTNQTSMYLCASNRGKGEQFFGPGTRLTVL.

This sequence joins TRBV11-2 and TRBJ1-2; 7 bases match TRBD1. The J segment lost 7 bases and the V segment lost 1 base, leaving 6 bases of the junction unmatched. The CDR3 spans 14 residues. Looked up from germline, CDR1 is SGHAT and CDR2 is FQNNGV. In DNA, the CDR3 is TGTGCCAGCAGCTTAGGACAGGGCCAGTTTGGCTACACCTTC. Translated: CASSLGQGQFGYTF.

V is TRBV3-1 and J is TRBJ1-2; D is ambiguous. Germline lookup yields CDR1 LGHDT and CDR2 YNNKEL (reference sequence). The CDR3 has 14 amino acids. V was shortened by 0 bases and J by 8 bases, with 13 bases between the two germline ends. CDR3 loop: CASSQDNPRIGYTF. In DNA, the CDR3 is TGTGCCAGCAGCCAAGATAACCCCCGTATAGGCTACACCTTC.

The J gene is TRBJ2-7, the V gene TRBV30; perhaps TRBD2 as D (5 bases). Germline CDR1 reads GTSNPN; CDR2 reads SVGIG (reference sequence). Deletions cut 0 bases from V and 4 bases from J, with 7 bases between. The CDR3 sequence is 12 residues long. The CDR3 region is CAWSVSGYEQYF. The DNA of the CDR3 is TGTGCCTGGAGTGTAAGCGGTTACGAGCAGTACTTC.

This clone was observed at least ten times. This CDR3 reads CSARGYYASGAYEQYF. CDR3 coding DNA: TGCAGTGCTAGAGGCTATTATGCTAGCGGAGCCTACGAGCAGTACTTC. This rearrangement joins TRBV20-1 to TRBJ2-7; 7 nucleotides agree with TRBD2. CDR1 is DFQATT and CDR2 is SNEGSKA in the germline V gene (reference sequence). Germline trimming cut 1 base from V and 2 bases from J; bases unmatched to any gene: 11. CDR3 length equals 16 residues.

By proportion, this clone is medium-sized. The chain couples TRBV6-1 to TRBJ1-2, with 10 bases that match TRBD1. CDR3 size: 16 residues. With V trimmed by 6 bases and J by 0 bases, 7 bases remained unmatched. Germline CDR1 MNHNS, CDR2 SASEGT. The DNA of the CDR3 is TGTGCCAGCAGCTCGACAGGGGGCGGAACTAACTATGGCTACACCTTC. As protein: CASSSTGGGTNYGYTF.

This clone was seen repeatedly, ten times or more. This sequence joins TRBV7-2 and TRBJ2-1; D is ambiguous. V was shortened by 1 base and J by 1 base, with 5 bases between the two germline ends. Germline V CDR1 and CDR2: SGHTA, FQGNSA. The CDR3 loop spans 14 amino acids. The CDR3 protein is CASSLVASYNEQFF. The CDR3 nucleotides read TGTGCCAGCAGCTTAGTTGCGTCCTACAATGAGCAGTTCTTC.

This clone was seen at least ten times. It may be a read error: a sequence one base away is much more abundant. This sample also contains other DNA sequences that code for the same CDR3. The V gene is TRBV19, the J gene TRBJ1-1, with D unresolved. Germline assignment: CDR1 LNHDA and CDR2 SQIVND (reference sequence). The CDR3 is made up of 12 amino acids. The CDR3 nucleotides are TGTGCCAGTAGTCTCTCAGCGAATGAAGCTTTCTTC. This codes for CASSLSANEAFF.

Notes on this clone: One end of the junction varies from germline; a read error may be responsible. The chain couples TRBV20-1 to TRBJ2-7, with TRBD1 as a possible D gene (5 bases). In germline, CDR1 is DFQATT, CDR2 SNEGSKA (reference sequence). The CDR3 runs to 13 residues. Here the CDR3 reads CSVRDIRDYEQYF. CDR3 bases: TGCAGTGTTAGAGATATCAGGGACTACGAGCAGTACTTC.

This clone appeared many times. The V gene is TRBV20-1, the J gene TRBJ2-1; D ambiguous. The CDR3 is 13 amino acids. Germline V lookup: CDR1 DFQATT, CDR2 SNEGSKA (reference sequence). CDR3 sequence (DNA): TGCACTACACCGGGCAGTTCCTACAATGAGCAGTTCTTC. Encoded protein: CTTPGSSYNEQFF.

This clone has a handful of counts. The chain carries TRBV28 and TRBJ2-1; D remains unclear. Trimming stripped 7 bases from V and 4 bases from J, with 11 bases between. CDR1 MDHEN and CDR2 SYDVKM come from the germline V gene. The CDR3 covers 13 residues. CDR3 sequence (DNA): TGTGCCAGCAATGTTGACGGGTACAATGAGCAGTTCTTC. Its translation: CASNVDGYNEQFF.

This clone was observed many times. The J gene is TRBJ2-7, the V gene TRBV5-6; either TRBD1 or TRBD2 may fit D (6 bases each). This CDR3 region has 14 residues. The germline V and J ends were trimmed by 6 bases and 6 bases, with 19 bases remaining between them. The germline CDR1 and CDR2 sequences are SGHDT and YYEEEE. CDR3: CASTQRGAGAEQYF. CDR3 bases: TGTGCCAGCACCCAGAGGGGGGCCGGGGCCGAGCAGTACTTC.

The chain joins TRBV20-1 to TRBJ1-5, with D unclear. The CDR3 runs 13 residues. The germline V gene has CDR1 DFQATT and CDR2 SNEGSKA (reference sequence). The ends were cut back, 3 bases at V and 10 bases at J, with 16 bases in the middle. In DNA form, the CDR3 reads TGCAGTGCTAGGAGTTTAAGCAATTATCCCCAGCATTTT. Translated, it gives CSARSLSNYPQHF.

CDR3 sequence: CASSGDGNTEAFF. Written as DNA, the CDR3 is TGTGCCAGCAGCGGGGACGGGAACACTGAAGCTTTCTTT. The V and J genes are TRBV12-3 or TRBV12-4 and TRBJ1-1; perhaps TRBD1 as D (5 bases). The germline V and J ends were trimmed by 6 bases and 1 base, with 9 bases remaining between them. This CDR3 is 13 amino acids long.

The V and J genes are TRBV24-1 and TRBJ2-2; possibly TRBD1 for D (6 bases). Per the germline V gene, CDR1 is KGHDR and CDR2 is SFDVKD. The V gene lost 8 bases and the J gene lost 5 bases, with 11 bases spanning the gap. This CDR3 contains 13 residues. CDR3: CATKTGRTGELFF. CDR3 DNA sequence: TGTGCCACCAAAACAGGGCGGACCGGGGAGCTGTTTTTT.

This clone is termed medium-sized. The V call is TRBV6-5, the J call TRBJ2-7; the D is unclear. CDR3 length: 14 amino acids. Germline V gene lookup returns CDR1 MNHEY and CDR2 SVGAGI. V lost 2 bases to trimming and J lost 4 bases, with 12 bases between them. This CDR3 reads CASSYREDIYEQYF. The DNA for the CDR3 is TGTGCCAGCAGTTACAGGGAAGACATATACGAGCAGTACTTC.

This clone was observed at least ten times. This chain links TRBV5-1 with TRBJ1-4; D is ambiguous. V shed 4 bases and J shed 2 bases, with 9 bases lying between them. The CDR3 runs to 14 residues. In germline, CDR1 is SGHRS, CDR2 YFSETQ. The chain's CDR3 is CASSPEATNEKLFF. As DNA, the CDR3 is TGCGCCAGCAGCCCCGAAGCGACTAATGAAAAACTGTTTTTT.

Worth noting for this clone: With a much larger clone just one base away, this may be a read error. V gene TRBV6-4 combines with J gene TRBJ2-2; perhaps TRBD1 as D (5 bases). The length of the CDR3 is 14 residues. Looked up from germline, CDR1 is MRHNA and CDR2 is SNTAGT. CDR3 loop: CASIPGPNTWELFF. CDR3 bases: TGTGCCAGCATACCAGGGCCGAACACCTGGGAGCTGTTTTTT.

The sample holds many counts of this clone. This chain joins TRBV20-1 and TRBJ1-5, with 8 positions matching TRBD1. V dropped 3 bases and J dropped 2; count of bases not matched to a gene: 3. Germline CDR1 reads DFQATT; CDR2 reads SNEGSKA (reference sequence). CDR3 size: 14 residues. The CDR3 reads CSARDREGNQPQHF. The CDR3 bases are TGCAGTGCTAGGGACAGGGAGGGCAATCAGCCCCAGCATTTT.

This clone was picked up a small number of times. Germline and junction disagree at one end, which may indicate a read error. This chain uses TRBV6-2 or TRBV6-3 with TRBJ2-7; perhaps TRBD2 as D (5 bases). The germline V gene encodes CDR1 MNHEY and CDR2 SVGEGT. This CDR3 has 15 amino acids. This CDR3 is CASSPPADISCEQHF. Written as DNA, the CDR3 is TGTGCCAGCAGTCCCCCAGCGGATATCTCCTGCGAGCAGCACTTC.

This clone was observed at least ten times. This chain joins TRBV3-1 and TRBJ1-2; D is unresolved. CDR3 length equals 14 residues. Germline V gene data show CDR1 as LGHDT and CDR2 as YNNKEL (reference sequence). V was pared by 4 bases and J by 7 bases, with 16 bases between. CDR3 coding DNA: TGTGCCAGCAGCCCCTCTGGGGTACCGGTTGGCTACACCTTC. Its protein product is CASSPSGVPVGYTF.

The rearrangement links TRBV13 to TRBJ2-3; D might be TRBD1 (6 bases). The CDR3 covers 15 residues. V lost 4 bases and J lost 0, with 11 bases in between. Germline assignment: CDR1 PRHDT and CDR2 FYEKMQ (reference sequence). Written as DNA, the CDR3 is TGTGCCAGCAGCTCAACAGGGTTTAGCACAGATACGCAGTATTTT. As protein: CASSSTGFSTDTQYF.

The chain recombines TRBV11-2 with TRBJ2-7; the D gene could be TRBD1 or TRBD2 (6 bases each). CDR1 is SGHAT, CDR2 FQNNGV, per germline. V was pared by 3 bases and J by 5 bases, with 17 bases between. The CDR3 is made up of 15 amino acids. CDR3 sequence (DNA): TGTGCCAGCAGCTTGGTTAACAGGGAGGTAGACGAGCAGTACTTC. It translates to CASSLVNREVDEQYF.

V usage is TRBV7-3 and J usage is TRBJ2-1, with TRBD2 matching 8 bases. Losses at the gene ends were 1 base for V and 4 bases for J; bases not matched to a gene: 9. The CDR3 loop spans 17 amino acids. Germline V gene data show CDR1 as SGHTA and CDR2 as FQGTGA. The CDR3 sequence is CASSLNKAGGLYNEQFF. For the CDR3, the DNA is TGTGCCAGCAGCTTAAATAAGGCGGGAGGCCTATACAATGAGCAGTTCTTC.

The chain couples TRBV5-1 to TRBJ1-4; 7 bases line up with TRBD1. Germline values: CDR1 SGHRS, CDR2 YFSETQ. CDR3 length equals 15 residues. Unmatched junction bases numbered 13, after V lost 6 bases and J lost 8 bases. The CDR3 nucleotides are TGCGCCAGCACTCCCTGGAGGGGGCGGAAGGAAAAACTGTTTTTT. This translates into CASTPWRGRKEKLFF.